One T cell receptor (beta chain) is described in this entry. The antigen is unknown. The data belong to a study of blood T cells in healthy people across ages. Researchers collected 9 to 10 milliliters of peripheral blood from every single donor. Germline-derived CDR1 and CDR2 are SQVTM and ANQGSEA. Trimming took 8 bases from V and 15 from J, leaving 20 bases between them. The CDR3 spans 11 residues. Primers used in a second PCR of roughly 6 to 11 cycles were a sample-barcoded 5' primer and a J-beta primer mix. Via MiXCR, TCRdb re-called the 5' RACE reads, giving one row per CDR3 protein. The table records about 1.8 million distinct CDR3 sequences, about 49% of them present only once. General study results and limits: Lack of knowledge of donor CMV status possibly confounded expanded clonotype changes.

Sequencing used blood. This receptor was taken from a woman aged 40 to 55 in good health. The V and J genes are TRBV29-1 and TRBJ2-1; tentatively, D is TRBD1 (6 bases). CDR3 nucleotides: TGCAGCACTACCTGGGACATTGACATGTTCTTC. This translates into CSTTWDIDMFF.